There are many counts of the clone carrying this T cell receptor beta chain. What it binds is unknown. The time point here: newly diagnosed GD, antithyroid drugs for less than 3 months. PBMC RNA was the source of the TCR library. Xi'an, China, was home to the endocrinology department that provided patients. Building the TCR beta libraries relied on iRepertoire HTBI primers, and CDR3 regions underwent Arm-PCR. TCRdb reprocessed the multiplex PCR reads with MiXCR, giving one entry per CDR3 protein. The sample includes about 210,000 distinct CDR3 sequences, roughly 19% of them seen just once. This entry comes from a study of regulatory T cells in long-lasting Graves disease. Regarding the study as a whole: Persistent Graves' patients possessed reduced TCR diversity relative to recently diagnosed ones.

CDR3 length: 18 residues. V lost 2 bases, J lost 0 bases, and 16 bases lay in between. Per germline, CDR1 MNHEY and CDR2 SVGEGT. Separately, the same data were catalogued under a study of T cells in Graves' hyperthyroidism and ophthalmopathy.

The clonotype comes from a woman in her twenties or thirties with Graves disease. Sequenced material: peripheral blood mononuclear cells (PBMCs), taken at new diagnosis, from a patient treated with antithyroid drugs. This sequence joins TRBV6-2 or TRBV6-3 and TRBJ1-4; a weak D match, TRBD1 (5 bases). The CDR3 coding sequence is TGTGCCAGCAGTTACAGGATCCGGGACGGCGCAACTAATGAAAAACTGTTTTTT. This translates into CASSYRIRDGATNEKLFF.